A selection of T cell receptor beta chains follows, all from one sample in a study of identical twins. A single record per CDR3 protein comes from TCRdb applying MiXCR to the 5' RACE reads. The repertoire consists of around 530,000 distinct CDR3 sequences, with 12% to 15% occurring once and the leading ten covering roughly 0.4%. The data were also submitted as part of a second study, on yellow fever vaccine responses in identical twins.

Sequenced input: CD4+ T cells sorted from blood. The receptors here all came from a woman in her late teens or twenties in good health. Both conserved end residues are part of each CDR3. The order of the fields is clone size, D gene, J gene, V gene, CDR3 protein, CDR3 DNA. D genes are given only for firm matches. A clone size is listed for some rows: how often the clone was seen (once, few, many), or a class if it is expanded.

clone_size: few; d_call: NA; j_call: TRBJ2-3; v_call: TRBV7-6; cdr3_aa: CASSPVGDGDMTDTQYF; cdr3_nt: TGTGCCAGCAGCCCCGTGGGAGATGGGGATATGACAGATACGCAGTATTTT
clone_size: few; d_call: TRBD2; j_call: TRBJ2-1; v_call: TRBV7-8; cdr3_aa: CASSLGTSGGARGQFF; cdr3_nt: TGTGCCAGCAGCTTAGGTACTAGCGGGGGGGCGAGAGGGCAGTTCTTC
clone_size: NA; d_call: TRBD1; j_call: TRBJ2-5; v_call: TRBV24-1; cdr3_aa: CATSDPPGQGASETQYF; cdr3_nt: TGTGCCACCAGTGATCCTCCGGGACAGGGGGCCTCAGAGACCCAGTACTTC
clone_size: few; d_call: TRBD2; j_call: TRBJ2-1; v_call: TRBV12-3/TRBV12-4; cdr3_aa: CASSLTTSGRNEQFF; cdr3_nt: TGTGCCAGCAGTTTAACGACTAGCGGGAGAAATGAGCAGTTCTTC
clone_size: few; d_call: TRBD1; j_call: TRBJ2-1; v_call: TRBV5-1; cdr3_aa: CASRKGQGYYNEQFF; cdr3_nt: TGCGCCAGCCGAAAAGGACAGGGGTACTACAATGAGCAGTTCTTC
clone_size: NA; d_call: TRBD2; j_call: TRBJ2-1; v_call: TRBV20-1; cdr3_aa: CCAPQRLSGGYNEQFF; cdr3_nt: TGCTGTGCTCCCCAAAGGTTGAGCGGGGGGTACAATGAGCAGTTCTTC
clone_size: NA; d_call: NA; j_call: TRBJ2-1; v_call: TRBV5-8; cdr3_aa: CARTSPSGHEQFF; cdr3_nt: TGTGCCAGAACTAGCCCCTCAGGTCATGAGCAGTTCTTC
clone_size: few; d_call: NA; j_call: TRBJ2-7; v_call: TRBV6-6; cdr3_aa: CASSSRPLYEQYF; cdr3_nt: TGTGCCAGCAGCTCTCGGCCTCTCTACGAGCAGTACTTC
clone_size: few; d_call: NA; j_call: TRBJ1-1; v_call: TRBV9; cdr3_aa: CASSVERNTEAFF; cdr3_nt: TGTGCCAGCAGCGTAGAACGGAACACTGAAGCTTTCTTT
clone_size: NA; d_call: NA; j_call: TRBJ2-7; v_call: TRBV21-1; cdr3_aa: CASSGQGGGFDEQYF; cdr3_nt: TGTGCCAGCAGCGGACAGGGGGGAGGTTTCGACGAGCAGTACTTC
clone_size: NA; d_call: NA; j_call: TRBJ2-3; v_call: TRBV28; cdr3_aa: CASTSIRAPDTQYF; cdr3_nt: TGTGCCAGCACTTCAATTAGGGCCCCAGATACGCAGTATTTT
clone_size: few; d_call: NA; j_call: TRBJ2-1; v_call: TRBV6-6; cdr3_aa: CASSYDRDNEQFF; cdr3_nt: TGTGCCAGCAGTTACGATAGGGACAATGAGCAGTTCTTC
clone_size: few; d_call: NA; j_call: TRBJ2-1; v_call: TRBV7-6; cdr3_aa: CASRPGRGTYNEQFF; cdr3_nt: TGTGCCAGCAGGCCGGGACGGGGTACCTACAATGAGCAGTTCTTC
clone_size: NA; d_call: TRBD2; j_call: TRBJ2-1; v_call: TRBV9; cdr3_aa: CASRKGGTSGNNEQFF; cdr3_nt: TGTGCCAGCAGGAAGGGTGGGACTAGCGGGAACAATGAGCAGTTCTTC
clone_size: NA; d_call: TRBD2; j_call: TRBJ2-7; v_call: TRBV28; cdr3_aa: CASSLSESGRAKNF; cdr3_nt: TGTGCCAGCAGTTTATCAGAGAGCGGGAGGGCCAAAAACTTC
clone_size: few; d_call: TRBD2; j_call: TRBJ2-1; v_call: TRBV3-1; cdr3_aa: CASSQDWRLAGGNEQFF; cdr3_nt: TGTGCCAGCAGCCAAGATTGGAGACTAGCGGGGGGCAATGAGCAGTTCTTC
clone_size: few; d_call: TRBD2; j_call: TRBJ2-5; v_call: TRBV3-1; cdr3_aa: CASSPTRGIRETQYF; cdr3_nt: TGTGCCAGCAGCCCGACGCGGGGGATACGAGAGACCCAGTACTTC
clone_size: few; d_call: NA; j_call: TRBJ1-2; v_call: TRBV15; cdr3_aa: CATSRDLQGFHGYTF; cdr3_nt: TGTGCCACCAGCAGAGACCTTCAGGGGTTTCATGGCTACACCTTC
clone_size: few; d_call: NA; j_call: TRBJ2-7; v_call: TRBV6-1; cdr3_aa: CASSVSGMPYEQYF; cdr3_nt: TGTGCCAGCAGTGTATCCGGGATGCCCTACGAGCAGTACTTC
clone_size: few; d_call: NA; j_call: TRBJ1-1; v_call: TRBV27; cdr3_aa: CALRGYHPVNTEAFF; cdr3_nt: TGTGCTCTCCGGGGGTATCACCCAGTGAACACTGAAGCTTTCTTT
clone_size: NA; d_call: TRBD2; j_call: TRBJ2-2; v_call: TRBV5-6; cdr3_aa: CASRLGLAGHTGELFF; cdr3_nt: TGTGCCAGCAGATTGGGACTAGCGGGGCACACCGGGGAGCTGTTTTTT
clone_size: few; d_call: NA; j_call: TRBJ2-3; v_call: TRBV12-3/TRBV12-4; cdr3_aa: CASSSARGADTQYF; cdr3_nt: TGTGCCAGCAGCTCCGCCCGCGGGGCAGATACGCAGTATTTT
clone_size: many; d_call: NA; j_call: TRBJ2-3; v_call: TRBV7-2; cdr3_aa: CASSLGGRSDTQYF; cdr3_nt: TGTGCCAGCAGTTTAGGTGGGCGGTCAGATACGCAGTATTTT
clone_size: NA; d_call: TRBD2; j_call: TRBJ2-3; v_call: TRBV20-1; cdr3_aa: CSTSGIVADTQYF; cdr3_nt: TGCAGTACAAGCGGGATAGTGGCAGATACGCAGTATTTT
clone_size: few; d_call: NA; j_call: TRBJ2-2; v_call: TRBV15; cdr3_aa: CATSRDRGSNTGELFF; cdr3_nt: TGTGCCACCAGCAGAGATCGGGGGTCAAACACCGGGGAGCTGTTTTTT
clone_size: few; d_call: NA; j_call: TRBJ2-1; v_call: TRBV12-3/TRBV12-4; cdr3_aa: CASSPGGTTNNEQFF; cdr3_nt: TGTGCCAGCAGTCCTGGGGGGACAACCAACAATGAGCAGTTCTTC
clone_size: many; d_call: TRBD2; j_call: TRBJ2-1; v_call: TRBV29-1; cdr3_aa: CSVMTRTSSYNEQFF; cdr3_nt: TGCAGCGTTATGACTAGGACTAGCTCCTACAATGAGCAGTTCTTC
clone_size: few; d_call: TRBD2; j_call: TRBJ2-3; v_call: TRBV15; cdr3_aa: CATSRATSGGGGDTQYF; cdr3_nt: TGTGCCACCAGCAGGGCCACTAGCGGGGGGGGTGGAGATACGCAGTATTTT
clone_size: many; d_call: NA; j_call: TRBJ2-4; v_call: TRBV12-3/TRBV12-4; cdr3_aa: CASSYLAKNIQYF; cdr3_nt: TGTGCCAGCAGCTACTTAGCCAAAAACATTCAGTACTTC
clone_size: few; d_call: NA; j_call: TRBJ2-1; v_call: TRBV7-2; cdr3_aa: CASSPQQGYNEQFF; cdr3_nt: TGTGCCAGCAGCCCTCAACAGGGTTACAATGAGCAGTTCTTC
clone_size: NA; d_call: NA; j_call: TRBJ2-2; v_call: TRBV20-1; cdr3_aa: CSARVSGNTGELFF; cdr3_nt: TGCAGTGCTAGAGTTAGCGGCAACACCGGGGAGCTGTTTTTT
clone_size: few; d_call: TRBD2; j_call: TRBJ2-3; v_call: TRBV25-1; cdr3_aa: CASSVRLAGARTDTQYF; cdr3_nt: TGTGCCAGCAGTGTTCGACTAGCGGGGGCCCGCACAGATACGCAGTATTTT
clone_size: NA; d_call: TRBD2; j_call: TRBJ2-1; v_call: TRBV12-3/TRBV12-4; cdr3_aa: CASRGGASGSDEQFF; cdr3_nt: TGTGCCAGCAGGGGAGGGGCGTCGGGTTCCGATGAGCAGTTCTTC
clone_size: few; d_call: NA; j_call: TRBJ2-1; v_call: TRBV15; cdr3_aa: CATSRDRVRAYNEQFF; cdr3_nt: TGTGCCACCAGCAGAGATCGAGTGCGGGCTTACAATGAGCAGTTCTTC
clone_size: NA; d_call: TRBD2; j_call: TRBJ2-1; v_call: TRBV3-1; cdr3_aa: CASSRSGDNEQFF; cdr3_nt: TGTGCCAGCAGCCGAAGCGGGGACAATGAGCAGTTCTTC
clone_size: NA; d_call: TRBD1; j_call: TRBJ2-1; v_call: TRBV24-1; cdr3_aa: CATIGQGENEQFF; cdr3_nt: TGTGCCACCATCGGACAGGGTGAAAATGAGCAGTTCTTC
clone_size: few; d_call: TRBD2; j_call: TRBJ2-7; v_call: TRBV20-1; cdr3_aa: CSARPGLAGTYEQYF; cdr3_nt: TGCAGTGCTAGACCGGGACTAGCGGGAACCTACGAGCAGTACTTC
clone_size: NA; d_call: TRBD1; j_call: TRBJ1-6; v_call: TRBV5-1; cdr3_aa: CASSWDRSNSPLHF; cdr3_nt: TGCGCCAGCAGCTGGGACAGGTCGAATTCACCCCTCCACTTT
clone_size: few; d_call: NA; j_call: TRBJ2-2; v_call: TRBV6-1; cdr3_aa: CASRPWGANTGELFF; cdr3_nt: TGTGCCAGCCGCCCGTGGGGGGCGAACACCGGGGAGCTGTTTTTT
clone_size: NA; d_call: NA; j_call: TRBJ2-1; v_call: TRBV6-6; cdr3_aa: CASSYSTSEQFF; cdr3_nt: TGTGCCAGCAGTTACTCGACGTCCGAGCAGTTCTTC
clone_size: few; d_call: NA; j_call: TRBJ1-5; v_call: TRBV27; cdr3_aa: CARSNQPQHF; cdr3_nt: TGTGCCAGAAGCAATCAGCCCCAGCATTTT
clone_size: NA; d_call: TRBD2; j_call: TRBJ2-2; v_call: TRBV12-3/TRBV12-4; cdr3_aa: CASKLAGANTGELFF; cdr3_nt: TGTGCCAGCAAGCTAGCGGGGGCGAACACCGGGGAGCTGTTTTTT
clone_size: once; d_call: TRBD1; j_call: TRBJ2-5; v_call: TRBV2; cdr3_aa: CASHRDSQESQYF; cdr3_nt: TGTGCCAGCCACCGGGACAGCCAAGAGTCCCAGTACTTC
clone_size: few; d_call: TRBD2; j_call: TRBJ2-1; v_call: TRBV5-1; cdr3_aa: CASSLGGSGTSGSNEQFF; cdr3_nt: TGCGCCAGCAGCTTGGGTGGGTCCGGGACTAGCGGGTCGAATGAGCAGTTCTTC
clone_size: NA; d_call: NA; j_call: TRBJ2-1; v_call: TRBV2; cdr3_aa: CASRARGEQFF; cdr3_nt: TGTGCCAGCCGGGCCAGAGGTGAGCAGTTCTTC